This TCR beta chain was identified during a study of human thymus T cells. Notes on the study in general: Thymic and blood repertoires seemed to favor certain V and J genes. The related literature has documented a marked overlap of thymic repertoires among unrelated individuals.

This clone occurred once. Antigen: not known. The CDR3 is 13 residues long. Germline lookup yields CDR1 SGHDT and CDR2 YYEEEE. Trimming left V 5 bases short and J 5 bases short, with 10 bases between. Libraries were prepared by immunoSEQ multiplex PCR; TCRdb keeps only in-frame clonotypes and omits some of them. The sample includes about 120,000 clones, more than 90% of them seen just once. Resected material from corrective heart surgery provided the thymus tissue analysed. Sequencing was carried out using thymus tissue. The rearrangement links TRBV5-6 to TRBJ2-2; D perhaps matches TRBD2 (5 bases). This sequence originates from a boy younger than two with a congenital heart defect but otherwise immunologically healthy. CDR3 nucleotide sequence: TGTGCCAGCAGTCGCACTAGAACCGGGGAGCTGTTTTTT. It codes for CASSRTRTGELFF.